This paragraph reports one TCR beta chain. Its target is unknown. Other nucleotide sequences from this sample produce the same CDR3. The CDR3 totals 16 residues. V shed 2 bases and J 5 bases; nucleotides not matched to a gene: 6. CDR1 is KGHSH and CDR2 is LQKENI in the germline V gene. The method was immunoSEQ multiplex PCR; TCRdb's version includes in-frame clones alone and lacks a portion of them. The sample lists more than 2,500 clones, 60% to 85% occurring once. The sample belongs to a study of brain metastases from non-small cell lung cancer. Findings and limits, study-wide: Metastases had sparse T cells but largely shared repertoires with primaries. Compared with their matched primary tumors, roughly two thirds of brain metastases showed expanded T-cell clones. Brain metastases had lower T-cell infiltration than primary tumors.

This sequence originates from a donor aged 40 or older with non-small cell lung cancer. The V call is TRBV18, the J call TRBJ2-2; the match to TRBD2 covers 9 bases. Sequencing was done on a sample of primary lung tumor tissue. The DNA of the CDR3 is TGTGCCAGCTCACCAACTGGAAGCGGGGGGACCGGGGAGCTGTTTTTT. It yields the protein CASSPTGSGGTGELFF.